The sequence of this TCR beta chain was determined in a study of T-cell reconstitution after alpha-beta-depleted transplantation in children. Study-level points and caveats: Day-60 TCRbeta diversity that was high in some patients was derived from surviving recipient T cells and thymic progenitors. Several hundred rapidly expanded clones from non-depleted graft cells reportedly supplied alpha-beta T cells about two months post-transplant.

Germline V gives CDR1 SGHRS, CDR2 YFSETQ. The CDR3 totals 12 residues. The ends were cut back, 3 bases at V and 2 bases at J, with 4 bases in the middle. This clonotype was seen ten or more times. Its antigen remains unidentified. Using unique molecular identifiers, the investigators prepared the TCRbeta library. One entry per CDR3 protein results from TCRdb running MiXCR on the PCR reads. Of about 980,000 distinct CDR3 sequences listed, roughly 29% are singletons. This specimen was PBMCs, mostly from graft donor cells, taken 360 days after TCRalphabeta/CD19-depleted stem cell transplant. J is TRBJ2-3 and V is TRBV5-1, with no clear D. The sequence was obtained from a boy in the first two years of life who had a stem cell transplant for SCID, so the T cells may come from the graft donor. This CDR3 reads CASSSDTDTQYF. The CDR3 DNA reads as TGCGCCAGCAGCTCCGACACAGATACGCAGTATTTT.